These 28 T cell receptor beta chains share one sample of origin, sequenced in a study of blood T cell repertoires in COVID-19. The data were produced by immunoSEQ multiplex PCR, yet TCRdb's version contains in-frame clones alone and is incomplete. The table lists over 20,000 clones, more than 80% of them singletons. The sequenced sample consisted of peripheral blood. Every receptor here comes from a human donor in a cohort sampled during active COVID-19.

The chain uses TRBV7-9 and TRBJ1-4; 8 bases map to TRBD1. Germline CDR1 is SEHNR and CDR2 is FQNEAQ (reference sequence). Unmatched junction bases numbered 5, after V lost 8 bases and J lost 12 bases. CDR3 length equals 11 residues. As DNA, the CDR3 is TGTGCCAGCGGCACACAGGGGGAACTGTTTTTT. This translates into CASGTQGELFF.

This clone was seen a single time. J is TRBJ1-5 and V is TRBV6-6; 7 nucleotides line up with TRBD1. CDR1 is MNHNY, CDR2 SVGAGI, per germline (reference sequence). The V segment lost 5 bases and the J segment 6 bases; nucleotides outside the gene matches: 4. The CDR3 contains 13 residues. This chain's CDR3 is CASSQDRVQPQHF. The CDR3 nucleotides read TGTGCCAGCAGTCAAGACAGGGTTCAGCCCCAGCATTTT.

The chain uses TRBV9 and TRBJ2-7, with D unclear. This CDR3 spans 14 amino acids. The germline V gene encodes CDR1 SGDLS and CDR2 YYNGEE. Trimming shortened V by 0 bases and J by 5 bases, and 12 bases separated the two germline ends. The chain's CDR3 is CASSVAGGTDEQYF. In DNA form, the CDR3 reads TGTGCCAGCAGCGTAGCCGGTGGTACGGACGAGCAGTACTTC.

The V call is TRBV28, the J call TRBJ2-7; D might be TRBD2 (5 bases). CDR3 length: 13 residues. Germline lookup yields CDR1 MDHEN and CDR2 SYDVKM. V was pared by 5 bases and J by 6 bases, with 14 bases between. The CDR3 region has the DNA TGTGCCAGCAGTGCCCAGCGGACGGGCGAGCAGTACTTC. Its translation is CASSAQRTGEQYF.

This chain uses TRBV7-3 with TRBJ2-5; TRBD2 might be the D (5 bases). Per the germline V gene, CDR1 is SGHTA and CDR2 is FQGTGA. V dropped 5 bases and J dropped 5 bases, with 12 bases sitting between them. The CDR3 loop spans 13 amino acids. The CDR3 is CASSPGRGETQYF. The DNA of the CDR3 is TGTGCCAGCAGCCCAGGTCGGGGTGAGACCCAGTACTTC.

The V and J genes are TRBV27 and TRBJ2-7; unclear D gene. Germline CDR1 MNHEY, CDR2 SMNVEV (reference sequence). Trimming pared 2 bases from V and 2 bases from J, leaving 22 bases between. CDR3 length: 18 residues. CDR3 loop: CASSLKDSYNGIPYEQYF. The DNA of the CDR3 is TGTGCCAGCAGTTTAAAAGATTCGTATAACGGTATACCCTACGAGCAGTACTTC.

This chain connects TRBV6-1 to TRBJ2-7; 7 bases line up with TRBD2. This CDR3 is built from 14 residues. Germline V gene sequence: CDR1 MNHNS, CDR2 SASEGT. After removal of 1 base from V and 0 bases from J, the junction contained 0 bases not matched to a gene. Here the CDR3 DNA reads TGTGCCAGCAGTGAAGGGACTAGCTCCTACGAGCAGTACTTC. Amino acids: CASSEGTSSYEQYF.

The rearrangement joins TRBV18 to TRBJ1-1; perhaps TRBD1 as D (5 bases). Germline V gives CDR1 KGHSH, CDR2 LQKENI. Trimming shortened V by 5 bases and J by 3 bases, and 13 bases separated the two germline ends. The CDR3 consists of 14 residues. The CDR3 reads CASSSGHLDTEAFF. In DNA form, the CDR3 reads TGTGCCAGCTCATCAGGACACCTGGACACTGAAGCTTTCTTT.

Of note for this clone: Germline and junction disagree at one end, which may indicate a read error. V usage is TRBV2 and J usage is TRBJ2-5; D is unclear. Germline CDR1 and CDR2: SNHLY and FYNNEI. The CDR3 has 11 residues. CDR3 in DNA: TGTGCCAGCAGTGAAGCGCTTCAGGTCGACTTC. Translation: CASSEALQVDF. Filled out from reference TRBV2 and TRBJ2-5, the complete variable domain reads EPEVTQTPSHQVTQMGQEVILRCVPISNHLYFYWYRQILGQKVEFLVSFYNNEISEKSEIFDDQFSVERPDGSNFTLKIRSTKLEDSAMYFCASSEALQVDFGPGTRLLVL.

This clone occurred a few times. The genes are TRBV3-1 (or the pseudogene TRBV3-2) and TRBJ2-2, with D tentatively TRBD2 (5 bases). CDR3 length: 15 residues. Germline CDR1 and CDR2: LGHDT and YNNKEL (reference sequence). Between the trimmed V and J ends, which lost 0 bases and 6 bases, there was a span of 11 bases. DNA for the CDR3: TGTGCCAGCAGCCAAGAGTTAGCGAGATCCGGGGAGCTGTTTTTT. It specifies CASSQELARSGELFF.

V gene TRBV10-3 combines with J gene TRBJ1-6; 10 bases align to TRBD1. The junction had 7 bases not matched to a gene; V was cut back by 10 bases and J by 7 bases. Looked up from germline, CDR1 is ENHRY and CDR2 is SYGVKD. The CDR3 has 14 residues. The CDR3 is CASAPGQGNSPLHF. CDR3 DNA sequence: TGTGCCAGCGCACCGGGACAGGGGAATTCACCCCTCCACTTT.

V usage is TRBV5-1 and J usage is TRBJ2-1, with 13 bases that match TRBD2. Losses at the gene ends were 4 bases for V and 7 bases for J; bases not matched to a gene: 8. The CDR3 totals 16 residues. CDR1 is SGHRS and CDR2 is YFSETQ in the germline V gene. CDR3 sequence reads: CASSPGLAGAWNEQFF. CDR3 bases: TGCGCCAGCAGCCCCGGACTAGCGGGGGCTTGGAATGAGCAGTTCTTC. Based on the CDR3 plus reference TRBV5-1 and TRBJ2-1, the full variable domain is KAGVTQTPRYLIKTRGQQVTLSCSPISGHRSVSWYQQTPGQGLQFLFEYFSETQRNKGNFPGRFSGRQFSNSRSEMNVSTLELGDSALYLCASSPGLAGAWNEQFFGPGTRLTVL.

The chain joins TRBV10-3 to TRBJ1-1; 8 bases align to TRBD1. The CDR3 extends over 13 amino acids. V was clipped by 6 bases and J by 5 bases; unmatched bases: 5. The germline V gene has CDR1 ENHRY and CDR2 SYGVKD. The CDR3 sequence: CAIRDDRGTEAFF. The CDR3 DNA follows: TGTGCCATCAGGGATGACAGGGGTACTGAAGCTTTCTTT.

V and J are TRBV27 and TRBJ1-2; 9 bases match TRBD1. V was pared by 5 bases and J by 6 bases, with 7 bases of the junction left unmatched. Germline lookup yields CDR1 MNHEY and CDR2 SMNVEV (reference sequence). The length of the CDR3 is 14 residues. The CDR3 reads CASSRSGTGNGYTF. The CDR3 region has the DNA TGTGCCAGCAGTCGCTCCGGGACAGGGAATGGCTACACCTTC.

V is TRBV7-2 and J is TRBJ2-2, with D possibly being TRBD1 (6 bases). The CDR3 runs to 14 residues. Germline CDR1 is SGHTA and CDR2 is FQGNSA. Deletions cut 8 bases from V and 1 base from J, with 11 bases between. The CDR3 reads CASAWGQNTGELFF. CDR3 bases: TGTGCCAGCGCATGGGGACAGAACACCGGGGAGCTGTTTTTT.

The chain recombines TRBV28 with TRBJ2-7; TRBD2 agrees at 8 bases. Germline V lookup: CDR1 MDHEN, CDR2 SYDVKM. This CDR3 contains 15 residues. Trimming at V came to 5 bases and at J to 7 bases, leaving 13 bases not matched to a gene. The CDR3 reads CASSLPSSGRGEQYF. The DNA for the CDR3 is TGTGCCAGCAGTCTACCCTCCAGCGGGAGAGGGGAGCAGTACTTC.

The V and J genes are TRBV5-4 and TRBJ2-7; 8 bases are a match to TRBD1. Germline CDR1 is SGHNT and CDR2 is YYREEE (reference sequence). The ends lost 0 bases at V and 4 bases at J; junction bases unmatched: 3. This CDR3 comprises 14 residues. CDR3 region: CASSLAGQGYEQYF. The CDR3 nucleotides read TGTGCCAGCAGCTTGGCCGGACAGGGATACGAGCAGTACTTC.

This CDR3 is CASSQGGNTEAFF. CDR3 in DNA: TGCGCCAGCAGCCAGGGAGGAAACACTGAAGCTTTCTTT. The V call is TRBV10-2, the J call TRBJ1-1; tentative D call: TRBD1 (5 bases). Per the germline V gene, CDR1 is WSHSY and CDR2 is SAAADI. Trimming left V 6 bases short and J 2 bases short, with 10 bases between. The CDR3 sequence is 13 residues long.

This chain connects TRBV4-1 to TRBJ2-3; unclear D gene. The V gene lost 0 bases and the J gene lost 6 bases, with 4 bases spanning the gap. This CDR3 contains 12 residues. Germline CDR1 reads MGHRA; CDR2 reads YSYEKL. CDR3 coding DNA: TGCGCCAGCAGCCAAGACAGGGATACGCAGTATTTT. It codes for CASSQDRDTQYF.

The chain has TRBV19 and TRBJ1-4; TRBD1 matches 10 bases. After removal of 9 bases from V and 0 bases from J, the junction contained 7 bases not matched to a gene. Germline loops: CDR1 LNHDA, CDR2 SQIVND (reference sequence). The CDR3 sequence is 16 residues long. The CDR3 protein is CASRDRGPATNEKLFF. CDR3 nucleotides: TGTGCCAGCCGGGACAGGGGACCTGCAACTAATGAAAAACTGTTTTTT. Full variable domain (remainder filled in from reference TRBV19 and TRBJ1-4): DGGITQSPKYLFRKEGQNVTLSCEQNLNHDAMYWYRQDPGQGLRLIYYSQIVNDFQKGDIAEGYSVSREKKESFPLTVTSAQKNPTAFYLCASRDRGPATNEKLFFGSGTQLSVL.

This rearrangement joins TRBV27 to TRBJ2-1, with D possibly being TRBD1 (5 bases). The CDR3 runs to 12 residues. The V end lost 3 bases, the J end lost 10 bases, and 10 bases lay between the germline ends. Germline V gene lookup returns CDR1 MNHEY and CDR2 SMNVEV (reference sequence). CDR3 DNA sequence: TGTGCCAGCAGTTTCCATAAGGGGGAGCAGTTCTTC. Translated: CASSFHKGEQFF.

This chain's CDR3 is CASSLASSGRYNEQFF. CDR3 nucleotide sequence: TGTGCCAGCAGCTTAGCTTCTAGCGGGCGTTACAATGAGCAGTTCTTC. The chain uses TRBV7-2 and TRBJ2-1, with TRBD2 matching over 8 bases. The germline CDR1 and CDR2 sequences are SGHTA and FQGNSA. V was clipped by 0 bases and J by 4 bases; unmatched bases: 5. The CDR3 loop spans 16 amino acids.

This chain links TRBV5-4 with TRBJ1-2; D gene unclear. Trimming stripped 5 bases from V and 3 bases from J, with 20 bases between. Germline CDR1 and CDR2: SGHNT and YYREEE (reference sequence). This CDR3 region has 16 residues. The CDR3 DNA sequence: TGTGCCAGCAGATCCTCGGTCGGGCGGGTGGACTATGGCTACACCTTC. It is translated as CASRSSVGRVDYGYTF. The full variable domain, with the rest looked up from reference TRBV5-4 and TRBJ1-2, is ETGVTQSPTHLIKTRGQQVTLRCSSQSGHNTVSWYQQALGQGPQFIFQYYREEENGRGNFPPRFSGLQFPNYSSELNVNALELDDSALYLCASRSSVGRVDYGYTFGSGTRLTVV.

This clone was recorded a few times. The rearrangement joins TRBV25-1 to TRBJ2-2; TRBD1 is a possible D gene (5 bases). This CDR3 contains 15 residues. The V gene's germline CDR1 is MGHDK and CDR2 SYGVNS. Trimming pared 0 bases from V and 6 bases from J, leaving 11 bases between. The CDR3 region has the DNA TGTGCCAGCAGTGAATATGACAGAAACGCCGGGGAGCTGTTTTTT. Its protein is CASSEYDRNAGELFF.

The chain is built from TRBV6-5 and TRBJ1-1; TRBD1 might be the D (6 bases). This CDR3 spans 14 amino acids. V lost 5 bases and J lost 1, with 11 bases in between. CDR1 and CDR2 from the germline V gene are MNHEY and SVGAGI. In DNA, the CDR3 is TGTGCCAGCAGTCTAGGGGGAACGAACACTGAAGCTTTCTTT. Translating it yields CASSLGGTNTEAFF.

This clone was counted once. This chain connects TRBV9 to TRBJ2-3; 11 bases align to TRBD2. In germline, CDR1 is SGDLS, CDR2 YYNGEE. This CDR3 spans 17 amino acids. V was clipped by 4 bases and J by 3 bases; unmatched bases: 10. CDR3 DNA sequence: TGTGCCAGCAGCCCTCGACTAGCGGGGAAGTGGACAGATACGCAGTATTTT. It yields the protein CASSPRLAGKWTDTQYF.

The rearrangement joins TRBV13 to TRBJ1-1; 12 bases align to TRBD1. V shed 4 bases, J shed 12 bases, and the junction held 6 bases outside the gene matches. The germline CDR1 and CDR2 sequences are PRHDT and FYEKMQ (reference sequence). This CDR3 region has 13 residues. The CDR3 sequence is CASSSGGQGAPFF. In DNA form, the CDR3 reads TGTGCCAGCAGCTCTGGGGGACAGGGGGCCCCTTTCTTT.

The chain is built from TRBV30 and TRBJ1-1, with 9 bases matching TRBD1. The CDR3 consists of 13 residues. The germline V gene encodes CDR1 GTSNPN and CDR2 SVGIG (reference sequence). Unmatched junction bases numbered 5, after V lost 1 base and J lost 8 bases. CDR3 nucleotide sequence: TGTGCCTGGAGTGGGGACAGGGCCCCAGAAGCTTTCTTT. As protein: CAWSGDRAPEAFF.